The 24 T cell receptor beta chains below all came from one sample that was sequenced in a study of blood T cell repertoires in COVID-19. Only in-frame clones appear in the TCRdb table, and some are missing; sequencing was by immunoSEQ multiplex PCR. The table lists 30,000 to 40,000 clones, about 83% of them singletons, with 3.6% in the top ten. The sequencing input was peripheral blood. All receptors derive from a man aged 50 to 59 with acute or convalescent COVID-19.

CDR3 bases: TGTGCCAGCAGATACTCGGGGATCGGTGGCACTGAAGCTTTCTTT. It yields the protein CASRYSGIGGTEAFF. The chain joins TRBV27 to TRBJ1-1; D not certain. The CDR3 length is 15 residues. V lost 6 bases and J 4 bases, leaving 18 bases between the germline ends. Germline V gene lookup returns CDR1 MNHEY and CDR2 SMNVEV (reference sequence).

In DNA form, the CDR3 reads TGTGCCACCAGCAGAGATCGTGGGGGGTCGGGCTACACCTTC. Amino acids: CATSRDRGGSGYTF. The chain employs TRBV15 and TRBJ1-2; D perhaps matches TRBD1 (5 bases). Trimming left V 0 bases short and J 8 bases short, with 13 bases between. The CDR3 is made up of 14 amino acids. Germline V lookup: CDR1 LNHNV, CDR2 YYDKDF (reference sequence).

This clone showed up just once. This chain joins TRBV9 and TRBJ1-4; D possibly corresponds to TRBD1 (6 bases). The V gene lost 3 bases and the J gene lost 4 bases, with 16 bases spanning the gap. CDR1 SGDLS and CDR2 YYNGEE come from the germline V gene. CDR3 size: 16 residues. CDR3 protein: CASSEGGRTRNEKLFF. The CDR3, as DNA: TGTGCCAGCAGCGAGGGGGGGAGGACACGTAATGAAAAACTGTTTTTT.

This clone was found once. The chain employs TRBV18 and TRBJ2-7, with 7 bases identical to TRBD1. Germline V CDR1 and CDR2: KGHSH, LQKENI. This CDR3 region has 15 residues. V gave up 3 bases and J gave up 1 base; unmatched junction bases: 6. CDR3 bases: TGTGCCAGCTCACCTCCGACAGGGAAATCCTACGAGCAGTACTTC. Residues: CASSPPTGKSYEQYF. The variable domain in full, with the rest retrieved from reference TRBV18 and TRBJ2-7, is NAGVMQNPRHLVRRRGQEARLRCSPMKGHSHVYWYRQLPEEGLKFMVYLQKENIIDESGMPKERFSAEFPKEGPSILRIQQVVRGDSAAYFCASSPPTGKSYEQYFGPGTRLTVT.

V is TRBV21-1 and J is TRBJ2-7; the D call TRBD2 from the table was never checked on the DNA. TRBV21-1 is shown as a pseudogene. CDR3 length: 14 amino acids. The CDR3 DNA sequence: TGTGCCAGCAGCGCAAGGAGGGTGAGGTACGAGCAGTACTTC. It codes for CASSARRVRYEQYF.

The gene calls are TRBV7-8 and TRBJ2-2; 7 nucleotides line up with TRBD1. This CDR3 contains 16 residues. V gave up 5 bases and J gave up 2 bases; unmatched junction bases: 8. Germline CDR1 and CDR2: SGHVS and FQNEAQ. The CDR3 sequence is CASSLRDRVNTGELFF. Written as DNA, the CDR3 is TGTGCCAGCAGCCTCAGGGACAGAGTCAACACCGGGGAGCTGTTTTTT.

This sequence joins TRBV3-1 (or the pseudogene TRBV3-2) and TRBJ1-2; D might be TRBD1 (6 bases). CDR3 size: 14 residues. V lost 5 bases to trimming and J lost 8 bases, with 18 bases between them. The germline CDR1 and CDR2 sequences are LGHDT and YNNKEL (reference sequence). CDR3 protein: CASSREQGLGGYTF. The DNA of the CDR3 is TGTGCCAGCAGCAGGGAACAGGGATTGGGCGGCTACACCTTC.

This sequence joins TRBV28 and TRBJ2-7; the match to TRBD1 covers 7 bases. CDR3 size: 14 residues. The germline V gene has CDR1 MDHEN and CDR2 SYDVKM. Trimming took 2 bases from V and 2 from J; bases not matched to a gene: 3. CDR3 nucleotides: TGTGCCAGCAGTTTAGACAGGGATCCCTACGAGCAGTACTTC. This encodes CASSLDRDPYEQYF.

The rearrangement links TRBV3-1 (or the pseudogene TRBV3-2) to TRBJ1-4; D remains unclear. The CDR3 is 15 residues long. V was pared by 0 bases and J by 8 bases, with 13 bases between. Germline CDR1 reads LGHDT; CDR2 reads YNNKEL (reference sequence). In DNA form, the CDR3 reads TGTGCCAGCAGCCAAGAATACAGCGGCAACGAAAAACTGTTTTTT. Its translation: CASSQEYSGNEKLFF.

V usage is TRBV20-1 and J usage is TRBJ2-1; the match to TRBD2 covers 9 bases. CDR1 and CDR2 from the germline V gene are DFQATT and SNEGSKA (reference sequence). With 3 bases clipped from V and 8 bases from J, the junction kept 8 bases outside the gene matches. This CDR3 has 14 residues. CDR3 nucleotides: TGCAGTGCTAGTACTAGCGGGCAGATTGATGAGCAGTTCTTC. This gives the protein CSASTSGQIDEQFF.

CDR3 coding DNA: TGCGCCAGCAGGGGGCAGGGAAGGCAGTTCTTC. Its translation is CASRGQGRQFF. The V gene is TRBV10-1, the J gene TRBJ2-1, with a tentative D call TRBD1 (5 bases). CDR1 is WNHNN and CDR2 is SYGVQD in the germline V gene (reference sequence). The CDR3 loop spans 11 amino acids. The V end lost 6 bases, the J end lost 12 bases, and 12 bases lay between the germline ends.

The chain combines TRBV28 with TRBJ2-3; TRBD2 matches at 9 bases. The germline V gene encodes CDR1 MDHEN and CDR2 SYDVKM. V was clipped by 4 bases and J by 0 bases; unmatched bases: 5. This CDR3 region has 16 residues. The DNA for the CDR3 is TGTGCCAGCAGTTGGAGTAGCGGGGGAAGCACAGATACGCAGTATTTT. Protein sequence: CASSWSSGGSTDTQYF.

The CDR3 region has the DNA TGCAGCGGGGGACATATGAACACTGAAGCTTTCTTT. Translating it yields CSGGHMNTEAFF. The rearrangement uses TRBV29-1 and TRBJ1-1; tentative D call: TRBD1 (6 bases). Trimming left V 7 bases short and J 0 bases short, with 9 bases between. Germline CDR1 reads SQVTM; CDR2 reads ANQGSEA. CDR3 length: 12 amino acids.

This rearrangement joins TRBV5-1 to TRBJ1-2; TRBD1 matches 10 bases. Germline V gene lookup returns CDR1 SGHRS and CDR2 YFSETQ. J gave up 0 bases and V 3 bases, and 11 bases lay outside the gene matches. The CDR3 is made up of 18 amino acids. CDR3 coding DNA: TGCGCCAGCAGCTGGGGGACAGGGGCCGCACAATCTAACTATGGCTACACCTTC. Encoded protein: CASSWGTGAAQSNYGYTF.

The J gene is TRBJ2-2, the V gene TRBV19; 12 positions match TRBD2. J gave up 3 bases and V 3 bases, and 8 bases lay outside the gene matches. The CDR3 is 18 amino acids. Germline loops: CDR1 LNHDA, CDR2 SQIVND (reference sequence). The CDR3 sequence is CASSMGLAGGRHTGELFF. DNA for the CDR3: TGTGCCAGTAGTATGGGGCTAGCGGGGGGGCGTCACACCGGGGAGCTGTTTTTT.

V is TRBV18 and J is TRBJ1-4, with D tentatively TRBD1 (6 bases). The CDR3 contains 13 residues. Deletions cut 7 bases from V and 7 bases from J, with 13 bases between. Per germline, CDR1 KGHSH and CDR2 LQKENI. This chain's CDR3 is CASFGRGGEKLFF. The CDR3 coding sequence is TGTGCCAGCTTCGGCAGGGGTGGTGAAAAACTGTTTTTT.

V usage is TRBV29-1 and J usage is TRBJ2-7; 7 nucleotides line up with TRBD1. The CDR3 loop spans 12 amino acids. Looked up from germline, CDR1 is SQVTM and CDR2 is ANQGSEA. V was pared by 3 bases and J by 11 bases, with 10 bases of the junction left unmatched. The CDR3 DNA is TGCAGCGTTGAGTGGGACAGCGGACAGAAGTACTTC. It codes for CSVEWDSGQKYF.

This clone came up a few times. This sequence joins TRBV6-5 and TRBJ1-4; D unresolved. Germline CDR1 MNHEY, CDR2 SVGAGI. The V gene lost 6 bases and the J gene lost 0 bases, with 11 bases spanning the gap. The length of the CDR3 is 15 residues. The CDR3 loop reads CASRRQIATNEKLFF. Here the CDR3 DNA reads TGTGCCAGCAGGAGACAAATCGCAACTAATGAAAAACTGTTTTTT.

The V and J genes are TRBV4-1 and TRBJ1-1, with D tentatively TRBD1 (5 bases). Germline loops: CDR1 MGHRA, CDR2 YSYEKL. The CDR3 loop spans 16 amino acids. Trimming removed 1 base at V and 1 base at J, with 13 bases between. The CDR3 here is CASSQVLTASNTEAFF. The DNA of the CDR3 is TGCGCCAGCAGCCAAGTCCTGACAGCTTCGAACACTGAAGCTTTCTTT.

V is TRBV25-1 and J is TRBJ1-2; 10 bases agree with TRBD1. Germline CDR1 MGHDK, CDR2 SYGVNS. The CDR3 has 14 residues. J gave up 6 bases and V 4 bases, and 5 bases lay outside the gene matches. Written as DNA, the CDR3 is TGTGCCAGCAGTGCCGGACAGGGGGGGAATGGCTACACCTTC. Translation: CASSAGQGGNGYTF.

This clone has just a few counts. The chain combines TRBV15 with TRBJ1-5; no clear D gene. The germline V gene has CDR1 LNHNV and CDR2 YYDKDF (reference sequence). Trimming removed 5 bases from V and 5 bases from J, with 10 bases in between. The CDR3 is made up of 13 amino acids. The CDR3 DNA is TGTGCCACCAGCCCTTGGAGGGATCAGCCCCAGCATTTT. Translation: CATSPWRDQPQHF.

J is TRBJ2-4 and V is TRBV9; tentative D call: TRBD2 (5 bases). The CDR3 has 17 residues. V was trimmed by 4 bases and J by 1 base, leaving 18 bases between them. CDR1 is SGDLS, CDR2 YYNGEE, per germline. CDR3 in amino acids: CASSKRASDLAKNIQYF. CDR3 DNA sequence: TGTGCCAGCAGCAAGAGGGCGTCGGACCTGGCCAAAAACATTCAGTACTTC.

The chain is built from TRBV3-1 (or the pseudogene TRBV3-2) and TRBJ2-7; D might be TRBD2 (6 bases). V was pared by 4 bases and J by 5 bases, with 12 bases between. Germline CDR1 LGHDT, CDR2 YNNKEL (reference sequence). The CDR3 totals 13 residues. The CDR3 reads CASSPRGSNEQYF. CDR3 DNA sequence: TGTGCCAGCAGCCCCCGGGGGTCTAACGAGCAGTACTTC.

This clone was counted between two and nine times. The rearrangement joins TRBV28 to TRBJ1-2; tentatively, D is TRBD1 (6 bases). Germline CDR1 MDHEN, CDR2 SYDVKM. Trimming took off 11 bases at V and 4 bases at J, with 14 bases between the two ends. The CDR3 is 12 amino acids. CDR3 coding DNA: TGTGCCGCAGGGGAAGAGGTCTATGGCTACACCTTC. Translation gives CAAGEEVYGYTF.